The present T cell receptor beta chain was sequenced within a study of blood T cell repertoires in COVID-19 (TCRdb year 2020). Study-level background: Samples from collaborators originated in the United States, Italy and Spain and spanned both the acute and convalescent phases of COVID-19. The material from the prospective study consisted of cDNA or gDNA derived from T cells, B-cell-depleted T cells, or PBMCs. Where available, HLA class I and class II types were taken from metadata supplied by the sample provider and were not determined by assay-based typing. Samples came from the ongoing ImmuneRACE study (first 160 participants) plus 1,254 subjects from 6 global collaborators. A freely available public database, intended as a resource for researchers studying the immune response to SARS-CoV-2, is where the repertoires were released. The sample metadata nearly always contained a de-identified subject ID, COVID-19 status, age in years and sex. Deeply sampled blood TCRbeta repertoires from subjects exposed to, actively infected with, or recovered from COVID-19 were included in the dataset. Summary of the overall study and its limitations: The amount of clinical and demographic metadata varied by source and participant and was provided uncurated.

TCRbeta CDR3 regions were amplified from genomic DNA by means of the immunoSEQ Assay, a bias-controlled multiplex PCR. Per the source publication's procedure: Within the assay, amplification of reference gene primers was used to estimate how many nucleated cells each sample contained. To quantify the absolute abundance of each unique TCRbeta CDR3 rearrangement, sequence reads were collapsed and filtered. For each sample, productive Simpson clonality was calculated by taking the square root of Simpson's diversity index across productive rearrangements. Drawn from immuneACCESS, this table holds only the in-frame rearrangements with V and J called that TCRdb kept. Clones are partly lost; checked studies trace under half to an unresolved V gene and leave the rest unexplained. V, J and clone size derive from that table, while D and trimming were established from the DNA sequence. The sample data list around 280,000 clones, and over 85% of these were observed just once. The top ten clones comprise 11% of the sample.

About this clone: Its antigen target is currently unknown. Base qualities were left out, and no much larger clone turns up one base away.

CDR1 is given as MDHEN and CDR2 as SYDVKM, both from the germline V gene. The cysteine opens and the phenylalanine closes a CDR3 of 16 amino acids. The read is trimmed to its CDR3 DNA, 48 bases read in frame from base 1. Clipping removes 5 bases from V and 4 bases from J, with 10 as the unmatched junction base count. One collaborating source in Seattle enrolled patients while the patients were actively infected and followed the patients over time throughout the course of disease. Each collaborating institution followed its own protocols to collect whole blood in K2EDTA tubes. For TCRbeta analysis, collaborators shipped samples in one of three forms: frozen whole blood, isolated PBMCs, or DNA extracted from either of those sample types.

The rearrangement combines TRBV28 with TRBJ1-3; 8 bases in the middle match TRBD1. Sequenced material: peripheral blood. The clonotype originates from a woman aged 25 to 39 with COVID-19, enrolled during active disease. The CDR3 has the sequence CASSETGVMGGNTIYF. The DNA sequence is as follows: TGTGCCAGCAGTGAGACAGGGGTGATGGGAGGAAACACCATATATTTT. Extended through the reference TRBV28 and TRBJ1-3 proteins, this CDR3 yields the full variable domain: DVKVTQSSRYLVKRTGEKVFLECVQDMDHENMFWYRQDPGLGLRLIYFSYDVKMKEKGDIPEGYSVSREKKERFSLILESASTNQTSMYLCASSETGVMGGNTIYFGEGSWLTVV.